Following are 15 T cell receptor beta chains from one sample sequenced in a study of beta chain features in type 1 diabetes. The study's findings and limits: In all four CD4+ subsets, TCRB CDR3 length was significantly, moderately reduced in type 1 diabetes.

Expressed TCRB transcripts were sequenced, since all the RNA that had been isolated was reverse transcribed. Sequenced by immunoSEQ multiplex PCR; TCRdb stores in-frame clones only, minus some. Among 640,000 or so clones listed, about an eighth were seen once. These TCRs' antigens remain unknown. The source material was naive CD4+ T cells from blood. The receptors originated from a man between 18 and 35 years old with type 1 diabetes.

The chain employs TRBV2 and TRBJ1-5; no clear D. CDR1 is SNHLY and CDR2 is FYNNEI in the germline V gene. V shed 4 bases and J shed 5 bases, with 9 bases lying between them. The CDR3 has 13 residues. CDR3 loop: CASSVTLDQPQHF. The CDR3 coding sequence is TGTGCCAGCAGTGTCACCCTCGATCAGCCCCAGCATTTT.

In its sample, this clone was seen a few times. The chain uses TRBV14 and TRBJ2-5, with D uncertain. This CDR3 contains 14 residues. V was shortened by 0 bases and J by 1 base, with 6 bases between the two germline ends. Germline V gene data show CDR1 as SGHDN and CDR2 as FVKESK. The CDR3: CASSQDRFQETQYF. CDR3 sequence (DNA): TGTGCCAGCAGCCAAGACAGATTCCAAGAGACCCAGTACTTC. Using reference TRBV14 and TRBJ2-5 for the parts outside the CDR3, the full variable domain is EAGVTQFPSHSVIEKGQTVTLRCDPISGHDNLYWYRRVMGKEIKFLLHFVKESKQDESGMPNNRFLAERTGGTYSTLKVQPAELEDSGVYFCASSQDRFQETQYFGPGTRLLVL.

This chain connects TRBV9 to TRBJ2-1; 12 bases map to TRBD2. The CDR3 runs 16 residues. CDR1 SGDLS and CDR2 YYNGEE come from the germline V gene. V gave up 0 bases and J gave up 7 bases; unmatched junction bases: 5. CDR3 in amino acids: CASSVESLAGGNEQFF. DNA for the CDR3: TGTGCCAGCAGCGTAGAGAGCCTAGCGGGGGGGAATGAGCAGTTCTTC.

J is TRBJ2-1 and V is TRBV30; 9 nucleotides agree with TRBD2. V dropped 2 bases and J dropped 7; count of bases not matched to a gene: 12. This CDR3 contains 16 residues. Germline V gene data show CDR1 as GTSNPN and CDR2 as SVGIG (reference sequence). The CDR3, as DNA: TGTGCCTGGAGTACCCTTAGCGGGAGCGTGGGGAATGAGCAGTTCTTC. Translated, it gives CAWSTLSGSVGNEQFF.

This clone has just a few counts. The chain couples TRBV19 to TRBJ1-1; D is possibly TRBD1 (5 bases). CDR3 size: 15 residues. Germline V gives CDR1 LNHDA, CDR2 SQIVND (reference sequence). Trimming took 7 bases from V and 0 from J, leaving 15 bases between them. In DNA, the CDR3 is TGTGCCAGTACTAGGGGAAGAGATATGAACACTGAAGCTTTCTTT. It specifies CASTRGRDMNTEAFF. Variable domain in full (rest from reference TRBV19 and TRBJ1-1): DGGITQSPKYLFRKEGQNVTLSCEQNLNHDAMYWYRQDPGQGLRLIYYSQIVNDFQKGDIAEGYSVSREKKESFPLTVTSAQKNPTAFYLCASTRGRDMNTEAFFGQGTRLTVV.

This clone was seen a handful of times. The chain carries TRBV19 and TRBJ1-2, with 7 bases lining up with TRBD1. The V segment lost 9 bases and the J segment 4 bases; nucleotides outside the gene matches: 14. Germline V gene lookup returns CDR1 LNHDA and CDR2 SQIVND (reference sequence). The CDR3 runs 15 residues. CDR3: CASRDSPNIAYGYTF. The CDR3 DNA follows: TGTGCCAGCCGGGACAGCCCGAACATAGCCTATGGCTACACCTTC.

The rearrangement uses TRBV23-1 and TRBJ1-4, with D unclear. TRBV23-1 counts as an open reading frame of uncertain function. V dropped 2 bases and J dropped 8 bases, with 15 bases sitting between them. The length of the CDR3 is 15 residues. The CDR3 is CASSQVLERKEKLFF. The CDR3 nucleotides read TGCGCCAGCAGTCAAGTACTAGAAAGAAAAGAAAAACTGTTTTTT.

The sample holds a few counts of this clone. This chain links TRBV19 with TRBJ2-5; 9 positions match TRBD2. Trimming cost V 2 bases and J 5 bases; bases outside gene matches: 21. The CDR3 has 20 residues. The germline CDR1 and CDR2 sequences are LNHDA and SQIVND (reference sequence). CDR3 sequence (DNA): TGTGCCAGTAGTATAAGCCCCCTCGGGGCGGGAGGGCCCTCGGGGGAGACCCAGTACTTC. Translating gives CASSISPLGAGGPSGETQYF. The entire variable domain, with the rest obtained from reference TRBV19 and TRBJ2-5, is as follows: DGGITQSPKYLFRKEGQNVTLSCEQNLNHDAMYWYRQDPGQGLRLIYYSQIVNDFQKGDIAEGYSVSREKKESFPLTVTSAQKNPTAFYLCASSISPLGAGGPSGETQYFGPGTRLLVL.

Points on this clone: The same CDR3 can be traced to other DNA sequences in this sample. The J gene is TRBJ1-2, the V gene TRBV30; weak D call: TRBD1 (5 bases). Germline V lookup: CDR1 GTSNPN, CDR2 SVGIG (reference sequence). Trimming took off 3 bases at V and 4 bases at J, with 6 bases between the two ends. The CDR3 contains 11 residues. CDR3 amino acids: CAWSGGYGYTF. Written as DNA, the CDR3 is TGTGCCTGGAGCGGGGGCTATGGCTACACCTTC. The full variable domain, its missing parts supplied by reference TRBV30 and TRBJ1-2, is SQTIHQWPATLVQPVGSPLSLECTVEGTSNPNLYWYRQAAGRGLQLLFYSVGIGQISSEVPQNLSASRPQDRQFILSSKKLLLSDSGFYLCAWSGGYGYTFGSGTRLTVV.

The sample holds a few counts of this clone. The V gene is TRBV29-1, the J gene TRBJ2-3; perhaps TRBD1 as D (5 bases). Trimming removed 4 bases at V and 3 bases at J, with 17 bases between. From germline, CDR1 is SQVTM and CDR2 ANQGSEA. The CDR3 consists of 15 residues. DNA for the CDR3: TGCAGCGTTGCGCGGCAGGTCAAGGGGACAGATACGCAGTATTTT. Encoded protein: CSVARQVKGTDTQYF.

This clone was picked up a small number of times. J is TRBJ2-1 and V is TRBV5-1, with TRBD1 matching over 8 bases. The CDR3 runs 16 residues. With 5 bases clipped from V and 0 bases from J, the junction kept 7 bases outside the gene matches. The V gene's germline CDR1 is SGHRS and CDR2 YFSETQ. CDR3 bases: TGCGCCAGCAGTTCTGATACAGGGGGCTCCTACAATGAGCAGTTCTTC. Translating gives CASSSDTGGSYNEQFF.

This clone was seen more than once but under ten times. The chain recombines TRBV5-6 with TRBJ2-5, with 10 nucleotides matching TRBD1. CDR1 is SGHDT and CDR2 is YYEEEE in the germline V gene. Germline trimming cut 1 base from V and 2 bases from J; bases unmatched to any gene: 8. CDR3 size: 17 residues. For the CDR3, the DNA is TGTGCCAGCAGCTTGTTGGGGACAGGGGACCTGCAAGAGACCCAGTACTTC. Its translation is CASSLLGTGDLQETQYF.

The chain uses TRBV7-2 and TRBJ1-1; the D gene is possibly TRBD1 (6 bases). Germline CDR1 is SGHTA and CDR2 is FQGNSA. V was pared by 5 bases and J by 0 bases, with 13 bases between. The CDR3 runs to 15 residues. The CDR3 spells CASSPRQVLNTEAFF. The CDR3 region has the DNA TGTGCCAGCAGCCCAAGACAGGTCTTGAACACTGAAGCTTTCTTT.

The chain uses TRBV29-1 and TRBJ2-7; 8 nucleotides match TRBD1. Germline lookup yields CDR1 SQVTM and CDR2 ANQGSEA. The CDR3 contains 14 residues. Germline trimming cut 4 bases from V and 2 bases from J; bases unmatched to any gene: 7. The CDR3 sequence: CSVGPGQEAYEQYF. CDR3 nucleotides: TGCAGCGTTGGCCCGGGACAGGAGGCCTACGAGCAGTACTTC.

Only a few counts were recorded for this clone. This chain joins TRBV6-5 and TRBJ2-7; D is possibly TRBD2 (5 bases). V was shortened by 6 bases and J by 3 bases, with 15 bases between the two germline ends. Germline V CDR1 and CDR2: MNHEY, SVGAGI. This CDR3 is 14 amino acids long. The CDR3 DNA reads as TGTGCCAGCAGAACCGGCGCTCGGGGCTACGAGCAGTACTTC. Its protein product is CASRTGARGYEQYF.